This TCR beta chain stems from a study of blood T cells in healthy people across ages. Overall study findings and caveats: As age increased, TCR beta diversity per million T cells fell in a roughly linear fashion.

With regard to this clonotype: Its target is not known.

It was with a sample-barcoded 5' primer and a J-beta primer mix that a second PCR of about 6 to 12 cycles was run. One entry per CDR3 protein results from TCRdb running MiXCR on the 5' RACE reads. This sample carries fewer than 700,000 distinct CDR3 sequences, 40% to 50% of them seen once, and the ten largest clones take roughly 25%. CDR3 size: 15 residues. J was trimmed by 9 bases and V by 2 bases; bases with no gene match: 7. Germline values: CDR1 SGDLS, CDR2 YYNGEE. The sample comprised blood. The sequence was collected from a man older than 75 in good health. The rearrangement links TRBV9 to TRBJ1-6; 8 bases agree with TRBD1. DNA for the CDR3: TGTGCCAGCAGCGTGATGGACAGGGTGGGTTCACCCCTCCACTTT. It specifies CASSVMDRVGSPLHF.